The rows below give T cell receptor beta chains drawn from one sample of a study of cytomegalovirus exposure and HLA in healthy donors. Some clones are missing from TCRdb's copy, which holds only in-frame ones; the method was immunoSEQ multiplex PCR. The sample has around 250,000 clones; roughly 88% are singletons. Sequencing was carried out using PBMCs. The source is a woman in her twenties or thirties in good health and CMV-seronegative. Both conserved end residues are part of each CDR3.

cdr3_length,v_call,j_call,cdr3_aa
16,TRBV12-5,TRBJ2-3,CASGFGTYSSTDTQYF
13,TRBV25-1,TRBJ2-7,CASSDSLAYEQYF
13,TRBV5-1,TRBJ2-7,CASSLGMGYEQYF
14,TRBV28,TRBJ1-2,CASSHDGPLGGYTF
13,TRBV7-9,TRBJ1-2,CASSLGHSYGYTF
14,TRBV29-1,TRBJ2-3,CSVVETSGTDTQYF
15,TRBV6-1,TRBJ2-7,CASSEDPRRFYEQYF
11,TRBV19,TRBJ2-1,CASSIDHEQFF
13,TRBV5-4,TRBJ2-4,CASSLEGWNIQYF
13,TRBV28,TRBJ1-2,CASSQQGSYGYTF
13,TRBV29-1,TRBJ1-4,CSVTGGSNEKLFF
14,TRBV6-6,TRBJ2-3,CASKGGSGGDTQYF
14,TRBV14,TRBJ2-7,CASSQIGGVVKQYF